This T cell receptor beta chain was retrieved from a study of cytomegalovirus exposure and HLA in healthy donors. PCR was performed using 60 Vbeta and 13 Jbeta primers. Data came from immunoSEQ multiplex PCR; TCRdb stores just in-frame clones and leaves some out. The sample records some 120,000 clones, 82% being singletons. Germline-derived CDR1 and CDR2 are PRHDT and FYEKMQ (reference sequence). The CDR3 is made up of 16 amino acids. V was pared by 5 bases and J by 3 bases, with 11 bases of the junction left unmatched. Overall study results and limits: Follow-up analysis seemed to connect common viral pathogens with several of the most significant clusters identified.

As concerns this clone: The antigen remains undetermined.

The chain joins TRBV13 to TRBJ2-3, with 7 bases identical to TRBD1. Material for sequencing was PBMCs. The source of this sequence is a male donor in good health and CMV-seropositive. The CDR3 protein is CASSQKTGMGTDTQYF. CDR3 nucleotide sequence: TGTGCCAGCAGCCAGAAGACAGGGATGGGGACAGATACGCAGTATTTT.